Each of the 15 T cell receptor beta chains below was sequenced from the same sample in a study of T cell responses to AZD1222 COVID-19 vaccine. Assay: immunoSEQ multiplex PCR; the TCRdb copy retains only in-frame clones and omits some. The table includes around 78,000 clones, around 90% detected once. Sample: peripheral blood, taken on day 0 of AZD1222 vaccination. The receptors originated from an adult in good health.

The chain is built from TRBV6-5 and TRBJ2-5, with a weak D call TRBD2 (6 bases). The CDR3 runs to 14 residues. Looked up from germline, CDR1 is MNHEY and CDR2 is SVGAGI. V lost 3 bases and J lost 2, with 10 bases in between. In DNA, the CDR3 is TGTGCCAGCAGTTATGGGGACTTACAAGAGACCCAGTACTTC. The encoded protein is CASSYGDLQETQYF.

This clone was found once. The chain is built from TRBV27 and TRBJ2-7; the match to TRBD2 covers 11 bases. CDR1 is MNHEY and CDR2 is SMNVEV in the germline V gene (reference sequence). The CDR3 is made up of 15 amino acids. V gave up 5 bases and J gave up 6 bases; unmatched junction bases: 9. The CDR3 loop reads CASSGTSGGRFEQYF. DNA of the CDR3: TGTGCCAGCAGTGGTACTAGCGGGGGAAGGTTCGAGCAGTACTTC.

This clone appeared a few times. The rearrangement joins TRBV6-1 to TRBJ2-7; D remains ambiguous. Germline V gene lookup returns CDR1 MNHNS and CDR2 SASEGT. Trimming left V 2 bases short and J 3 bases short, with 14 bases between. This CDR3 comprises 15 residues. The CDR3 here is CASSESKPYFYEQYF. Here the CDR3 DNA reads TGTGCCAGCAGTGAATCGAAACCATACTTCTACGAGCAGTACTTC.

The genes are TRBV7-6 and TRBJ2-5; 9 nucleotides line up with TRBD2. The junction had 9 bases not matched to a gene; V was cut back by 5 bases and J by 2 bases. Looked up from germline, CDR1 is SGHVS and CDR2 is FNYEAQ. The CDR3 is 16 amino acids. In nucleotides, the CDR3 is TGTGCCAGCAGCGCCAGGGCTAGCGGGGTTCAAGAGACCCAGTACTTC. This encodes CASSARASGVQETQYF.

The genes are TRBV6-5 and TRBJ1-1; tentatively, D is TRBD1 (6 bases). The CDR3 is made up of 13 amino acids. Germline loops: CDR1 MNHEY, CDR2 SVGAGI. Trimming removed 7 bases at V and 4 bases at J, with 13 bases between. CDR3 residues: CASNRGGATEAFF. Written as DNA, the CDR3 is TGTGCCAGCAATCGGGGGGGGGCCACTGAAGCTTTCTTT.

The chain couples TRBV28 to TRBJ1-4; D is uncertain. The germline V gene has CDR1 MDHEN and CDR2 SYDVKM. V dropped 6 bases and J dropped 8 bases, with 16 bases sitting between them. The CDR3 sequence is 14 residues long. In nucleotides, the CDR3 is TGTGCCAGCAGGCGAGGAGGACCTCGGGAAAAACTGTTTTTT. Protein product: CASRRGGPREKLFF. The whole variable domain, remainder taken from reference TRBV28 and TRBJ1-4, is DVKVTQSSRYLVKRTGEKVFLECVQDMDHENMFWYRQDPGLGLRLIYFSYDVKMKEKGDIPEGYSVSREKKERFSLILESASTNQTSMYLCASRRGGPREKLFFGSGTQLSVL.

This clone occurred a few times. The CDR3 nucleotides are TGTGCCAGTAGCCCCGGGACAGGGGGCCCCGGGGAGCTGTTTTTT. Its protein is CASSPGTGGPGELFF. The V call is TRBV19, the J call TRBJ2-2; 12 nucleotides agree with TRBD1. Per the germline V gene, CDR1 is LNHDA and CDR2 is SQIVND (reference sequence). CDR3 length equals 15 residues. Trimming at V came to 6 bases and at J to 6 bases, leaving 5 bases not matched to a gene. Variable domain in full (rest from reference TRBV19 and TRBJ2-2): DGGITQSPKYLFRKEGQNVTLSCEQNLNHDAMYWYRQDPGQGLRLIYYSQIVNDFQKGDIAEGYSVSREKKESFPLTVTSAQKNPTAFYLCASSPGTGGPGELFFGEGSRLTVL.

The V gene is TRBV13, the J gene TRBJ1-2; TRBD1 aligns across 8 bases. The CDR3 spans 15 residues. Trimming took 0 bases from V and 8 from J; bases not matched to a gene: 8. CDR1 is PRHDT and CDR2 is FYEKMQ in the germline V gene (reference sequence). The CDR3 DNA reads TGTGCCAGCAGCTTAGGAAGGACAGGGTTGGGGGGCTACACCTTC. Translating it yields CASSLGRTGLGGYTF.

The J gene is TRBJ1-1, the V gene TRBV13, with D tentatively TRBD1 (6 bases). This CDR3 contains 15 residues. The germline V gene encodes CDR1 PRHDT and CDR2 FYEKMQ (reference sequence). V lost 4 bases to trimming and J lost 4 bases, with 16 bases between them. CDR3: CASSSHGGQGTEAFF. The CDR3 DNA sequence: TGTGCCAGCAGCTCCCACGGGGGGCAGGGCACTGAAGCTTTCTTT.

The chain couples TRBV7-9 to TRBJ2-2, with D tentatively TRBD1 (5 bases). The CDR3 sequence is 13 residues long. Trimming pared 5 bases from V and 7 bases from J, leaving 11 bases between. The germline V gene encodes CDR1 SEHNR and CDR2 FQNEAQ (reference sequence). In nucleotides, the CDR3 is TGTGCCAGCAGCGCGGCAGGGAACGGGGAGCTGTTTTTT. This sequence encodes CASSAAGNGELFF.

The chain is built from TRBV5-1 and TRBJ2-1; D tentatively fits TRBD1 or TRBD2 (5 bases each). The ends were cut back, 0 bases at V and 5 bases at J, with 12 bases in the middle. This CDR3 is built from 15 residues. Looked up from germline, CDR1 is SGHRS and CDR2 is YFSETQ. The CDR3 is CASSLGDGANNEQFF. The CDR3 nucleotides read TGCGCCAGCAGCTTGGGGGACGGGGCTAACAATGAGCAGTTCTTC.

The J gene is TRBJ1-2, the V gene TRBV12-3 or TRBV12-4; 8 positions agree with TRBD1. This CDR3 is 13 amino acids long. The J segment lost 7 bases and the V segment lost 3 bases, leaving 4 bases of the junction unmatched. CDR3 amino acids: CASSFWQGAGYTF. CDR3 coding DNA: TGTGCCAGCAGTTTTTGGCAGGGGGCTGGCTACACCTTC.

This clone was recorded only once. The chain has TRBV6-5 and TRBJ1-6, with D possibly TRBD1 on 5 matching bases. Trimming left V 2 bases short and J 8 bases short, with 16 bases between. The germline CDR1 and CDR2 sequences are MNHEY and SVGAGI. The CDR3 runs to 16 residues. CDR3 region: CASSYTRRQGDSPLHF. CDR3 DNA: TGTGCCAGCAGTTACACTCGAAGGCAGGGCGATTCACCCCTCCACTTT.

The gene calls are TRBV29-1 and TRBJ1-1; the D is unclear. In germline, CDR1 is SQVTM, CDR2 ANQGSEA. The CDR3 length is 12 residues. The V and J ends lost 4 bases and 0 bases respectively, with 6 bases between them. The DNA of the CDR3 is TGCAGCGTTGGACGCATGAACACTGAAGCTTTCTTT. Protein: CSVGRMNTEAFF.

The chain recombines TRBV11-3 with TRBJ2-7, with D possibly TRBD2 on 6 matching bases. Germline loops: CDR1 SGHNT, CDR2 YENEEA. CDR3 size: 14 residues. Between the trimmed V and J ends, which lost 3 bases and 0 bases, there was a span of 9 bases. The CDR3 reads CASSLRGDSYEQYF. CDR3 sequence (DNA): TGTGCCAGCAGCTTGCGGGGAGACTCCTACGAGCAGTACTTC.